This T cell receptor (beta chain) comes out of a study of T-cell reconstitution after alpha-beta-depleted transplantation in children. General observations from the study: Most T-cell counts and diversity one year after the transplant came from T cells that were newly produced. Where some patients showed high TCRbeta diversity at day 60, it came from recipient T cells and thymic progenitors that had survived. About two months after transplant, alpha-beta T cells reportedly came from several hundred expanded graft clones.

The authors prepared the TCRbeta library with unique molecular identifiers. TCRdb ran MiXCR on the PCR reads and lists one entry per CDR3 protein. The data hold 700,000 to 950,000 distinct CDR3 sequences, with 15% to 20% observed a single time. Comments on this clonotype: What it binds is not known.

This specimen was PBMCs, mostly from graft donor cells, taken 360 days after TCRalphabeta/CD19-depleted stem cell transplant. This TCR derives from a male patient aged 10 to 17 who had a stem cell transplant for acute lymphoblastic leukemia, so the T cells may come from the graft donor.

The CDR3 region is CASSQLAAGVVETQYF. The DNA of the CDR3 is TGTGCCAGCAGCCAGTTAGCTGCGGGAGTGGTAGAGACCCAGTACTTC. This chain connects TRBV3-1 to TRBJ2-5; 7 nucleotides agree with TRBD2. The V and J ends lost 3 bases and 4 bases, in that order; junction bases with no gene match: 11. Germline CDR1 and CDR2: LGHDT and YNNKEL (reference sequence). The CDR3 has 16 residues.